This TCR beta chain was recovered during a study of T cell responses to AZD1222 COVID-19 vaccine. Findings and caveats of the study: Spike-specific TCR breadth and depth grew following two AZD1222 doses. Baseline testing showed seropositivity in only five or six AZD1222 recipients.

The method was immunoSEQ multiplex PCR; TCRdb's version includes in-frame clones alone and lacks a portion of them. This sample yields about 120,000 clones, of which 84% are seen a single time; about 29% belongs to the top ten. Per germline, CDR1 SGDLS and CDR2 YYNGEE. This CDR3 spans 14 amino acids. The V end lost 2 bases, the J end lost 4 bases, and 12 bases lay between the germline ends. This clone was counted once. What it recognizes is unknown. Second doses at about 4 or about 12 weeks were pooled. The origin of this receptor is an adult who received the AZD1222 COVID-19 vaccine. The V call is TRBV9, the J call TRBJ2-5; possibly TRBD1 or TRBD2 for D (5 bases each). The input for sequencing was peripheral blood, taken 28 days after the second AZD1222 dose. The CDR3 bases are TGTGCCAGCAGCGTCGGGGCCCAGGGAGAGACCCAGTACTTC. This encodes CASSVGAQGETQYF.